Listed below are T cell receptor beta chains from one sample, sequenced in a study of T cell changes during pregnancy in multiple sclerosis. Produced via immunoSEQ multiplex PCR; TCRdb's table is partial and in-frame only. The repertoire holds around 99,000 clones, with 85% to 95% as singletons. The source was peripheral blood, collected in the third trimester of pregnancy. These receptors were collected from a female donor in good health, enrolled as a control in a pregnancy study. Each CDR3 is given with its conserved first and last residue. Each record gives: D gene, V gene, J gene, clone size, CDR3 protein, CDR3 DNA. A D gene is named only where the DNA matches it firmly. Clone size is given for some rows only: seen once, a few or many times, or a class if the clone is expanded.

d_call: TRBD1; v_call: TRBV6-6; j_call: TRBJ2-1; clone_size: NA; cdr3_aa: CASSYSGTGGNEQFF; cdr3_nt: TGTGCCAGCAGTTACTCAGGGACAGGGGGAAATGAGCAGTTCTTC
d_call: TRBD2; v_call: TRBV5-4; j_call: TRBJ2-7; clone_size: NA; cdr3_aa: CASSSGTSGGYEQYF; cdr3_nt: TGTGCCAGCAGCTCTGGGACTAGCGGGGGCTACGAGCAGTACTTC
d_call: TRBD1; v_call: TRBV13; j_call: TRBJ1-2; clone_size: NA; cdr3_aa: CASSLTGGPNYGYTF; cdr3_nt: TGTGCCAGCAGCTTAACAGGGGGCCCTAACTATGGCTACACCTTC
d_call: NA; v_call: TRBV30; j_call: TRBJ1-2; clone_size: few; cdr3_aa: CAWSQGYYGYTF; cdr3_nt: TGTGCCTGGAGTCAGGGGTACTATGGCTACACCTTC
d_call: NA; v_call: TRBV6-4; j_call: TRBJ1-6; clone_size: NA; cdr3_aa: CASIRQVQGMLSYNSPLHF; cdr3_nt: TGTGCCAGCATCCGACAGGTACAGGGAATGTTATCCTATAATTCACCCCTCCACTTT
d_call: TRBD1; v_call: TRBV5-1; j_call: TRBJ1-1; clone_size: once; cdr3_aa: CASSLWGASGTGKIMNTEAFF; cdr3_nt: TGCGCCAGCAGCTTGTGGGGGGCATCCGGGACAGGCAAAATCATGAACACTGAAGCTTTCTTT
d_call: TRBD1; v_call: TRBV7-9; j_call: TRBJ1-4; clone_size: NA; cdr3_aa: CASSRGTVNEKLFF; cdr3_nt: TGTGCCAGCAGCAGAGGGACAGTTAATGAAAAACTGTTTTTT
d_call: NA; v_call: TRBV10-3; j_call: TRBJ1-2; clone_size: NA; cdr3_aa: CAISREGNYGYTF; cdr3_nt: TGTGCCATCAGCCGGGAGGGAAACTATGGCTACACCTTC
d_call: NA; v_call: TRBV4-1; j_call: TRBJ1-2; clone_size: NA; cdr3_aa: CASSQEQGSWRGYTF; cdr3_nt: TGCGCCAGCAGCCAAGAACAGGGAAGTTGGAGGGGCTACACCTTC
d_call: TRBD1; v_call: TRBV5-4; j_call: TRBJ1-4; clone_size: NA; cdr3_aa: CASSSGRDRNEKLFF; cdr3_nt: TGTGCCAGCAGCTCAGGACGGGACAGGAATGAAAAACTGTTTTTT
d_call: NA; v_call: TRBV5-4; j_call: TRBJ2-7; clone_size: NA; cdr3_aa: CASQLLENEQYF; cdr3_nt: TGTGCCAGCCAGCTTCTAGAGAACGAGCAGTACTTC
d_call: TRBD1; v_call: TRBV6-5; j_call: TRBJ1-2; clone_size: NA; cdr3_aa: CAGSYSSTGSSYGYTF; cdr3_nt: TGTGCCGGCAGTTACTCGTCGACAGGGTCATCCTATGGCTACACCTTC
d_call: NA; v_call: TRBV4-3; j_call: TRBJ2-5; clone_size: NA; cdr3_aa: CASSQAGGTSETQYF; cdr3_nt: TGCGCCAGCAGCCAAGCGGGGGGCACAAGTGAGACCCAGTACTTC
d_call: NA; v_call: TRBV9; j_call: TRBJ2-7; clone_size: NA; cdr3_aa: CASSPRVLSEQYF; cdr3_nt: TGTGCCAGCAGCCCACGAGTCCTCTCCGAGCAGTACTTC
d_call: NA; v_call: TRBV7-3; j_call: TRBJ1-5; clone_size: NA; cdr3_aa: CASSLDGNQPQHF; cdr3_nt: TGTGCCAGCAGCTTAGACGGGAATCAGCCCCAGCATTTT
d_call: TRBD1; v_call: TRBV5-1; j_call: TRBJ1-1; clone_size: NA; cdr3_aa: CASSLTGVMDTEAFF; cdr3_nt: TGCGCCAGCAGCCTGACAGGGGTCATGGACACTGAAGCTTTCTTT
d_call: TRBD1; v_call: TRBV4-2; j_call: TRBJ1-2; clone_size: NA; cdr3_aa: CASSQDNTGGNYGYTF; cdr3_nt: TGTGCCAGCAGCCAAGATAACACAGGGGGGAACTATGGCTACACCTTC
d_call: NA; v_call: TRBV7-8; j_call: TRBJ1-6; clone_size: once; cdr3_aa: CASSPLGAAVNSPLHF; cdr3_nt: TGTGCCAGCAGCCCATTAGGCGCTGCGGTTAATTCACCCCTCCACTTT
d_call: NA; v_call: TRBV5-8; j_call: TRBJ1-6; clone_size: NA; cdr3_aa: CASSLMEAHNSPLHF; cdr3_nt: TGTGCCAGCAGCTTGATGGAGGCACATAATTCACCCCTCCACTTT
d_call: TRBD2; v_call: TRBV15; j_call: TRBJ2-5; clone_size: NA; cdr3_aa: CATSERGVGEETQYF; cdr3_nt: TGTGCCACCAGCGAGCGGGGGGTGGGAGAAGAGACCCAGTACTTC
d_call: NA; v_call: TRBV29-1; j_call: TRBJ2-1; clone_size: NA; cdr3_aa: CSVDGQVANEQFF; cdr3_nt: TGCAGCGTTGATGGGCAGGTTGCGAATGAGCAGTTCTTC
d_call: NA; v_call: TRBV6-1; j_call: TRBJ2-7; clone_size: NA; cdr3_aa: CASTLYLSYEQYF; cdr3_nt: TGTGCCAGTACCCTATATCTCTCCTACGAGCAGTACTTC
d_call: NA; v_call: TRBV6-5; j_call: TRBJ1-2; clone_size: NA; cdr3_aa: CASSYSAGGYGYTF; cdr3_nt: TGTGCCAGCAGTTACTCTGCGGGTGGCTATGGCTACACCTTC
d_call: TRBD1; v_call: TRBV29-1; j_call: TRBJ2-1; clone_size: NA; cdr3_aa: CSVEDLKGALNEQFF; cdr3_nt: TGCAGCGTTGAAGATCTAAAGGGGGCTCTAAATGAGCAGTTCTTC
d_call: TRBD1; v_call: TRBV10-3; j_call: TRBJ1-1; clone_size: NA; cdr3_aa: CAISVTPTTGGDTEAFF; cdr3_nt: TGTGCCATCAGTGTGACTCCCACGACAGGGGGCGACACTGAAGCTTTCTTT
d_call: TRBD2; v_call: TRBV2; j_call: TRBJ2-2; clone_size: NA; cdr3_aa: CASSELAGENTGELFF; cdr3_nt: TGTGCCAGCAGTGAATTAGCGGGGGAAAACACCGGGGAGCTGTTTTTT
d_call: NA; v_call: TRBV7-3; j_call: TRBJ2-3; clone_size: NA; cdr3_aa: CASSPGGSTDTQYF; cdr3_nt: TGTGCCAGCAGCCCCGGGGGTAGCACAGATACGCAGTATTTT
d_call: NA; v_call: TRBV4-3; j_call: TRBJ1-5; clone_size: once; cdr3_aa: CASSQDYGVSNQPQHF; cdr3_nt: TGCGCCAGCAGCCAAGACTACGGGGTTAGCAATCAGCCCCAGCATTTT
d_call: TRBD2; v_call: TRBV5-1; j_call: TRBJ2-3; clone_size: NA; cdr3_aa: CASSARAGGSADTQYF; cdr3_nt: TGCGCCAGCAGCGCCAGAGCGGGGGGGTCCGCAGATACGCAGTATTTT
d_call: NA; v_call: TRBV5-1; j_call: TRBJ2-3; clone_size: NA; cdr3_aa: CASRSGNPSTDTQYF; cdr3_nt: TGCGCCAGCAGATCAGGGAACCCTAGCACAGATACGCAGTATTTT
d_call: NA; v_call: TRBV4-1; j_call: TRBJ2-2; clone_size: NA; cdr3_aa: CASSQDAGTGELFF; cdr3_nt: TGCGCCAGCAGCCAAGACGCAGGGACCGGGGAGCTGTTTTTT
d_call: TRBD1; v_call: TRBV9; j_call: TRBJ2-2; clone_size: few; cdr3_aa: CASSVEGQATGELFF; cdr3_nt: TGTGCCAGCAGCGTAGAGGGACAGGCGACCGGGGAGCTGTTTTTT
d_call: NA; v_call: TRBV30; j_call: TRBJ1-5; clone_size: NA; cdr3_aa: CAWTHIGGPQHF; cdr3_nt: TGTGCCTGGACCCACATCGGGGGGCCCCAGCATTTT
d_call: NA; v_call: TRBV6-5; j_call: TRBJ2-1; clone_size: once; cdr3_aa: CASTSDWSSYNEQFF; cdr3_nt: TGTGCCAGCACTAGTGACTGGAGCTCCTACAATGAGCAGTTCTTC
d_call: NA; v_call: TRBV5-1; j_call: TRBJ2-5; clone_size: NA; cdr3_aa: CASSLREETQYF; cdr3_nt: TGCGCCAGCAGCTTGCGGGAGGAGACCCAGTACTTC
d_call: NA; v_call: TRBV9; j_call: TRBJ2-2; clone_size: NA; cdr3_aa: CASTRHTGDLLNTGELFF; cdr3_nt: TGTGCCAGCACCCGACATACGGGGGACTTACTGAACACCGGGGAGCTGTTTTTT
d_call: NA; v_call: TRBV27; j_call: TRBJ2-3; clone_size: NA; cdr3_aa: CASSLSPSAGDTQYF; cdr3_nt: TGTGCCAGCAGTTTATCACCGTCGGCCGGGGATACGCAGTATTTT
d_call: NA; v_call: TRBV30; j_call: TRBJ1-6; clone_size: NA; cdr3_aa: CAWSYGGTSYNSPLHF; cdr3_nt: TGTGCCTGGAGTTACGGGGGGACATCGTATAATTCACCCCTCCACTTT
d_call: NA; v_call: TRBV5-8; j_call: TRBJ1-2; clone_size: NA; cdr3_aa: CASSLDWGPDNYGYTF; cdr3_nt: TGTGCCAGCAGCTTGGATTGGGGGCCTGACAACTATGGCTACACCTTC
d_call: TRBD1; v_call: TRBV5-6; j_call: TRBJ1-5; clone_size: NA; cdr3_aa: CASSSSRDRGRNQPQHF; cdr3_nt: TGTGCCAGCAGCTCATCCAGGGACAGGGGGAGAAATCAGCCCCAGCATTTT
d_call: NA; v_call: TRBV5-4; j_call: TRBJ1-2; clone_size: few; cdr3_aa: CASSSGLAYGYTF; cdr3_nt: TGTGCCAGCAGCTCTGGTTTGGCCTATGGCTACACCTTC
d_call: NA; v_call: TRBV18; j_call: TRBJ1-3; clone_size: NA; cdr3_aa: CASSPPWRAAGNTIYF; cdr3_nt: TGTGCCAGCTCACCTCCCTGGAGGGCAGCTGGAAACACCATATATTTT
d_call: NA; v_call: TRBV5-6; j_call: TRBJ2-1; clone_size: NA; cdr3_aa: CASSLTGNEQFF; cdr3_nt: TGTGCCAGCAGCTTAACCGGGAATGAGCAGTTCTTC
d_call: NA; v_call: TRBV7-3; j_call: TRBJ1-1; clone_size: NA; cdr3_aa: CASSLRAGMNTEAFF; cdr3_nt: TGTGCCAGCAGCTTAAGAGCGGGAATGAACACTGAAGCTTTCTTT
d_call: NA; v_call: TRBV5-1; j_call: TRBJ1-2; clone_size: NA; cdr3_aa: CASTPGGGDSYGYTF; cdr3_nt: TGCGCCAGCACCCCCGGAGGTGGGGATTCGTATGGCTACACCTTC
d_call: NA; v_call: TRBV4-3; j_call: TRBJ2-2; clone_size: NA; cdr3_aa: CASSPRTVPGTGELFF; cdr3_nt: TGCGCCAGCAGCCCCCGGACAGTCCCAGGCACCGGGGAGCTGTTTTTT
d_call: NA; v_call: TRBV4-1; j_call: TRBJ2-2; clone_size: NA; cdr3_aa: CASSQDPGTGELFF; cdr3_nt: TGCGCCAGCAGCCAAGATCCAGGGACCGGGGAGCTGTTTTTT
d_call: TRBD1; v_call: TRBV6-1; j_call: TRBJ1-2; clone_size: NA; cdr3_aa: CASSGMDRGDGYTF; cdr3_nt: TGTGCCAGCAGTGGGATGGACAGGGGAGATGGCTACACCTTC
d_call: NA; v_call: TRBV2; j_call: TRBJ1-1; clone_size: few; cdr3_aa: CASIVQEAFF; cdr3_nt: TGTGCCAGCATAGTTCAAGAAGCTTTCTTT
d_call: TRBD1; v_call: TRBV5-6; j_call: TRBJ2-7; clone_size: NA; cdr3_aa: CASSLELTGGEQQYF; cdr3_nt: TGTGCCAGCAGCTTGGAATTAACAGGGGGCGAACAGCAGTACTTC
d_call: NA; v_call: TRBV19; j_call: TRBJ1-1; clone_size: NA; cdr3_aa: CASIEGPYTEAFF; cdr3_nt: TGTGCCAGTATCGAGGGCCCGTACACTGAAGCTTTCTTT
d_call: TRBD1; v_call: TRBV11-3; j_call: TRBJ2-1; clone_size: NA; cdr3_aa: CASSSRDRGFAEQFF; cdr3_nt: TGTGCCAGCAGCTCCCGGGACAGGGGGTTTGCTGAGCAGTTCTTC